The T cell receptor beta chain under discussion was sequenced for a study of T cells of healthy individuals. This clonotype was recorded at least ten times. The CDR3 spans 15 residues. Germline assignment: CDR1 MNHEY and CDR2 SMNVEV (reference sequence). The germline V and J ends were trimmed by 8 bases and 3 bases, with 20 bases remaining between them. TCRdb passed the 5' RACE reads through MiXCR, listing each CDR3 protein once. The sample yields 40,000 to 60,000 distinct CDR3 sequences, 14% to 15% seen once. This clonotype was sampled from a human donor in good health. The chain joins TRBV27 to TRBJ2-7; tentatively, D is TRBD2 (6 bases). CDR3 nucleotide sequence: TGTGCCAGCCGGCCATACCGGGGGTCCCTCTACGAGCAGTACTTC. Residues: CASRPYRGSLYEQYF.